The 22 T cell receptor beta chains in this list originate from one sample, sequenced in a study of blood T cell repertoires in COVID-19. The protocol was immunoSEQ multiplex PCR, while the TCRdb copy is restricted to in-frame clones and leaves out a portion. Of around 170,000 clones listed, about 83% are singletons. Sample: peripheral blood. These receptor sequences come from an older man who had recovered from COVID-19.

This clone was detected once. The chain carries TRBV2 and TRBJ2-3; weak D call: TRBD2 (6 bases). The CDR3 totals 15 residues. Germline CDR1 is SNHLY and CDR2 is FYNNEI. V dropped 0 bases and J dropped 7 bases, with 14 bases sitting between them. The DNA for the CDR3 is TGTGCCAGCAGTGAAGCTAGCGGCCCGCGAAATACGCAGTATTTT. This sequence encodes CASSEASGPRNTQYF.

This sequence joins TRBV28 and TRBJ2-5; D is possibly TRBD2 (5 bases). This CDR3 spans 12 amino acids. The V gene's germline CDR1 is MDHEN and CDR2 SYDVKM. The germline V and J ends were trimmed by 3 bases and 3 bases, with 5 bases remaining between them. CDR3 in amino acids: CASSFGKETQYF. DNA for the CDR3: TGTGCCAGCAGTTTCGGGAAAGAGACCCAGTACTTC. The variable domain in full, with the rest retrieved from reference TRBV28 and TRBJ2-5, is DVKVTQSSRYLVKRTGEKVFLECVQDMDHENMFWYRQDPGLGLRLIYFSYDVKMKEKGDIPEGYSVSREKKERFSLILESASTNQTSMYLCASSFGKETQYFGPGTRLLVL.

V is TRBV1 and J is TRBJ2-4; TRBD2 is the table's D call and was not checked against the DNA. TRBV1 counts as a pseudogene. CDR3 length: 18 amino acids. The CDR3 sequence: CTSSQEKLAGEAKNIQYF. The CDR3 bases are TGCACCAGCAGCCAAGAGAAACTAGCGGGAGAGGCCAAAAACATTCAGTACTTC.

The chain recombines TRBV6-5 with TRBJ2-7; unclear D gene. The CDR3 sequence is 13 residues long. The germline V and J ends were trimmed by 4 bases and 11 bases, with 18 bases remaining between them. Germline CDR1 is MNHEY and CDR2 is SVGAGI. Written as DNA, the CDR3 is TGTGCCAGCAGTTCCTTCCGGTCGGTCTTTGAGTACTTC. Its translation is CASSSFRSVFEYF.

CDR3 sequence: CASSLGGGRGNEQFF. In nucleotides, the CDR3 is TGTGCCAGCAGCTTAGGAGGGGGCAGGGGCAATGAGCAGTTCTTC. The genes are TRBV7-2 and TRBJ2-1; 7 nucleotides agree with TRBD1. The junction had 6 bases not matched to a gene; V was cut back by 1 base and J by 6 bases. CDR3 length: 15 amino acids. The germline CDR1 and CDR2 sequences are SGHTA and FQGNSA.

V usage is TRBV28 and J usage is TRBJ1-2, with TRBD1 matching over 10 bases. This CDR3 contains 16 residues. The germline V gene has CDR1 MDHEN and CDR2 SYDVKM. J was trimmed by 4 bases and V by 3 bases; bases with no gene match: 8. The CDR3: CASSFGTGDWGYGYTF. CDR3 in DNA: TGTGCCAGCAGTTTCGGGACAGGGGATTGGGGCTATGGCTACACCTTC.

The rearrangement links TRBV11-2 to TRBJ2-7; D is uncertain. The germline CDR1 and CDR2 sequences are SGHAT and FQNNGV. V lost 2 bases, J lost 2 bases, and 7 bases lay in between. This CDR3 is built from 13 residues. The CDR3 region is CASSLSPTYEQYF. The CDR3, as DNA: TGTGCCAGCAGCTTATCGCCTACCTACGAGCAGTACTTC.

V and J are TRBV6-5 and TRBJ1-2; tentatively, D is TRBD1 (6 bases). CDR3 length: 15 amino acids. Germline loops: CDR1 MNHEY, CDR2 SVGAGI. The V gene lost 5 bases and the J gene lost 4 bases, with 17 bases spanning the gap. The CDR3 sequence: CASSPLGGRGYGYTF. The CDR3 coding sequence is TGTGCCAGCAGTCCGCTGGGGGGGCGTGGCTATGGCTACACCTTC.

The chain is built from TRBV3-1 (or the pseudogene TRBV3-2) and TRBJ2-1; TRBD2 aligns across 13 bases. Per germline, CDR1 LGHDT and CDR2 YNNKEL (reference sequence). After removal of 4 bases from V and 1 base from J, the junction contained 7 bases not matched to a gene. The CDR3 sequence is 18 residues long. The CDR3 sequence: CASSPWTSGSWSYNEQFF. CDR3 in DNA: TGTGCCAGCAGCCCATGGACTAGCGGGAGTTGGTCCTACAATGAGCAGTTCTTC.

V gene TRBV14 combines with J gene TRBJ1-4, with D maybe TRBD1 (5 bases). Germline-derived CDR1 and CDR2 are SGHDN and FVKESK. The V end lost 6 bases, the J end lost 8 bases, and 16 bases lay between the germline ends. The CDR3 has 14 residues. CDR3 bases: TGTGCCAGCAGGCCCAGCGGGGCTGGAGAAAAACTGTTTTTT. Translated: CASRPSGAGEKLFF.

The chain uses TRBV19 and TRBJ2-3, with 12 bases aligning to TRBD2. The CDR3 is 16 residues long. J gave up 0 bases and V 10 bases, and 8 bases lay outside the gene matches. In germline, CDR1 is LNHDA, CDR2 SQIVND (reference sequence). The chain's CDR3 is CATRAGTSGSTDTQYF. CDR3 in DNA: TGTGCCACAAGAGCAGGGACTAGCGGGAGCACAGATACGCAGTATTTT. The variable domain in full, with the rest retrieved from reference TRBV19 and TRBJ2-3, is DGGITQSPKYLFRKEGQNVTLSCEQNLNHDAMYWYRQDPGQGLRLIYYSQIVNDFQKGDIAEGYSVSREKKESFPLTVTSAQKNPTAFYLCATRAGTSGSTDTQYFGPGTRLTVL.

CDR3 sequence: CASSRQGYTGELFF. In DNA, the CDR3 is TGTGCCAGCTCACGACAGGGGTACACCGGGGAGCTGTTTTTT. The gene calls are TRBV18 and TRBJ2-2; 8 bases are a match to TRBD1. Losses at the gene ends were 4 bases for V and 3 bases for J; bases not matched to a gene: 1. Germline V gives CDR1 KGHSH, CDR2 LQKENI. The CDR3 has 14 residues.

The chain has TRBV6-5 and TRBJ2-5; perhaps TRBD2 as D (6 bases). V lost 8 bases to trimming and J lost 5 bases, with 15 bases between them. Germline values: CDR1 MNHEY, CDR2 SVGAGI. The CDR3 is made up of 13 amino acids. This CDR3 reads CASQIREWETQYF. The CDR3 DNA is TGTGCCAGCCAAATTCGGGAGTGGGAGACCCAGTACTTC.

The gene calls are TRBV4-1 and TRBJ2-3; 9 bases map to TRBD2. CDR1 is MGHRA and CDR2 is YSYEKL in the germline V gene. CDR3 length equals 17 residues. The J segment lost 2 bases and the V segment lost 6 bases, leaving 12 bases of the junction unmatched. CDR3 protein: CASRARWREGPTDTQYF. The CDR3 bases are TGCGCCAGCAGAGCAAGATGGCGGGAGGGCCCCACAGATACGCAGTATTTT.

A single count supports this clone. This sample also contains other DNA sequences that code for the same CDR3. The chain links TRBV3-1 (or the pseudogene TRBV3-2) to TRBJ1-5, with TRBD1 as a possible D gene (5 bases). V lost 4 bases to trimming and J lost 4 bases, with 8 bases between them. Germline CDR1 and CDR2: LGHDT and YNNKEL (reference sequence). This CDR3 comprises 13 residues. This CDR3 is CASSPTENQPQHF. CDR3 DNA sequence: TGTGCCAGCAGCCCGACAGAGAATCAGCCCCAGCATTTT.

The DNA of the CDR3 is TGCGCCAGCTCGGGAGAGGCTAATGAAAAACTGTTTTTT. As protein: CASSGEANEKLFF. This chain uses TRBV5-1 with TRBJ1-4; D is unclear. The V end lost 7 bases, the J end lost 3 bases, and 10 bases lay between the germline ends. This CDR3 has 13 amino acids. Germline-derived CDR1 and CDR2 are SGHRS and YFSETQ.

The chain joins TRBV25-1 to TRBJ2-7; possible D gene TRBD2, 6 bases. CDR3 length: 14 residues. V gave up 3 bases and J gave up 4 bases, with 13 bases separating them. Germline CDR1 reads MGHDK; CDR2 reads SYGVNS. DNA for the CDR3: TGTGCCAGCAGTGATCTGCGGGACCCATACGAGCAGTACTTC. Its translation is CASSDLRDPYEQYF.

This clone has a single count. The gene calls are TRBV3-1 (or the pseudogene TRBV3-2) and TRBJ1-3, with D perhaps TRBD1 (5 bases). The CDR3 extends over 15 amino acids. Trimming left V 1 base short and J 9 bases short, with 16 bases between. Germline loops: CDR1 LGHDT, CDR2 YNNKEL (reference sequence). In DNA form, the CDR3 reads TGTGCCAGCAGCCAAGCCGGTGCGGGGAGGGGCACCATATATTTT. Encoded protein: CASSQAGAGRGTIYF.

This chain connects TRBV6-2 or TRBV6-3 to TRBJ1-2; 8 bases line up with TRBD1. The CDR3 covers 15 residues. V was clipped by 0 bases and J by 6 bases; unmatched bases: 6. CDR1 is MNHEY, CDR2 SVGEGT, per germline. CDR3 protein: CASSYSMDRVNGYTF. The DNA for the CDR3 is TGTGCCAGCAGTTACTCGATGGACAGGGTGAATGGCTACACCTTC.

V usage is TRBV7-3 and J usage is TRBJ2-2, with 9 bases lining up with TRBD1. J gave up 4 bases and V 5 bases, and 8 bases lay outside the gene matches. The CDR3 consists of 16 residues. Per the germline V gene, CDR1 is SGHTA and CDR2 is FQGTGA. The CDR3 coding sequence is TGTGCCAGCAGCGATTCAGGGACAGGGAGCACCGGGGAGCTGTTTTTT. It encodes CASSDSGTGSTGELFF. Together with reference TRBV7-3 and TRBJ2-2, the CDR3 gives the full variable domain: GAGVSQTPSNKVTEKGKYVELRCDPISGHTALYWYRQSLGQGPEFLIYFQGTGAADDSGLPNDRFFAVRPEGSVSTLKIQRTERGDSAVYLCASSDSGTGSTGELFFGEGSRLTVL.

The chain has TRBV7-9 and TRBJ1-2; unclear D gene. CDR3 length equals 17 residues. V lost 1 base and J lost 5, with 20 bases in between. Germline-derived CDR1 and CDR2 are SEHNR and FQNEAQ (reference sequence). The CDR3: CASSLVMSQGGKYGYTF. DNA of the CDR3: TGTGCCAGCAGCTTAGTTATGAGTCAAGGAGGGAAGTATGGCTACACCTTC. Combining the CDR3 with reference TRBV7-9 and TRBJ1-2 gives the whole variable domain DTGVSQNPRHKITKRGQNVTFRCDPISEHNRLYWYRQTLGQGPEFLTYFQNEAQLEKSRLLSDRFSAERPKGSFSTLEIQRTEQGDSAMYLCASSLVMSQGGKYGYTFGSGTRLTVV.

This clone showed up just once. The chain carries TRBV3-1 (or the pseudogene TRBV3-2) and TRBJ2-7, with D maybe TRBD1 (5 bases). Germline loops: CDR1 LGHDT, CDR2 YNNKEL (reference sequence). The CDR3 runs to 13 residues. Trimming removed 6 bases at V and 6 bases at J, with 15 bases between. CDR3 sequence (DNA): TGTGCCAGCAGACTTGGTCTTAGGGGCGAGCAGTACTTC. Translated: CASRLGLRGEQYF.